This TCR beta chain was obtained from a study of T cell responses to AZD1222 COVID-19 vaccine (dated by TCRdb to the early 2020s). Turning to the overall study: Because spike-specific TCR depth and breadth did not differ between the two schedules, AZD1222 recipients who got a second dose at roughly 4 weeks were pooled with those who got a second dose at roughly 12 weeks. TCR sequencing was performed for 230 to 250 trial participants, of whom around 200 were given two doses of AZD1222 and 26 were given two doses of MenACWY control vaccine. Enrollment into the trials was organized by age into subgroups of 18-55, 56-69 and 70-plus years, and those subgroups contained approximately 150, 30 and 60 TCR-sequenced participants, respectively.

Explained via the paper, the time point label denotes: baseline before first vaccination. Vaccinee samples came from UK trials COV001 and COV002, including a single-blind randomized controlled phase 2/3 trial of AZD1222 (ChAdOx1 nCoV-19) in healthy adults. For TCRbeta chain sequencing, PBMC samples were collected from trial participants at day 0 and at day 28 after the second dose. On this clone itself: This clone's antigen is unknown. No much larger clonotype is one base removed from it; base qualities were not supplied.

The CDR3 regions of human TCRbeta chains were analyzed by immunosequencing. The paper's data handling went like this. Repertoire TCRs were checked for matches against a reference library of SARS-CoV-2-specific TCRs that had been generated using the MIRA antigen-specificity platform. Breadth was defined as the fraction of unique TCRs that were SARS-CoV-2-associated. Depth was defined as the fraction of total T cells that were SARS-CoV-2-associated. Using the MIRA data, each spike-specific TCR was assigned both to the spike region to which the TCR was reactive and to a CD4 or CD8 class. Log10-transformed breadth and depth values were compared by one-way ANOVA with Sidak's multiple comparisons tests. TCRdb stores this immuneACCESS table with in-frame sequences only. Part of the clones is absent; in the studies checked, under half of the shortfall reflects unresolved V genes, and no reason is known for the rest. V and J calls plus clone size are reproduced from that table; the DNA served to infer D and trimming. Here the sample has 100,000 to 150,000 clones; more than 75% occur a single time. The ten largest clones take up around 7.7% of the sample.

What the authors observed across the whole study: A significant rise in spike-specific TCR breadth and depth was observed after two AZD1222 doses relative to day 0 and relative to MenACWY recipients. Vaccine-associated CD4 TCRs spanned the whole spike protein, with dominant responses in regions 160-218 and 743-854. Because no samples from the day 14 peak response were available, repertoires could be characterized only after the peak T cell response. Participants were mostly white British and included more females than males, and it was suggested by the authors that clonal diversity may have been underestimated. In the small 56-69-year group, the increase in depth fell short of significance, most likely because of low power. Only a handful of AZD1222 recipients were SARS-CoV-2 seropositive at baseline, limiting conclusions about previously exposed vaccinees. Reportedly, close to half of the unique spike-specific TCRs recognized epitopes lying outside the regions that are mutated in the B.1.351 and B.1.1.7 variants.

This sequence originates from an adult in good health. The input for sequencing was peripheral blood, taken on day 0 of AZD1222 vaccination.

The base sequence is TGTGCCAGCTCACCACAGGGTGGCGCTGAAGCTTTCTTT. It translates as CASSPQGGAEAFF. The rearranged segments are TRBV18 and TRBJ1-1, with the identity of the D gene unclear. Between the V and J ends, shortened by 1 base and 6 bases respectively, the junction contains 9 bases. Taken from the germline V gene, the CDR1 and CDR2 loops are KGHSH and LQKENI. The CDR3 goes from the cysteine to the phenylalanine over 13 residues. CDR3 DNA only is kept here, 39 bases in frame from base 1.